This T cell receptor beta chain was identified in a study of T cells in Graves' hyperthyroidism and ophthalmopathy (dated by TCRdb to about 2019). Broadly, across the study: Peripheral blood was collected at initial diagnosis, before any treatment. A discovery cohort of about a hundred patients, approximately 44 with Graves' ophthalmopathy and about 58 with stable Graves' hyperthyroidism, was used to find distinguishing TCR V-J signatures. Prospective prediction of ophthalmopathy was tested in an independent validation cohort of 18 to 20 hyperthyroidism patients and some 17 patients who later progressed to ophthalmopathy. The approximately 100 discovery patients were randomly split 7:3 into training and test sets. In more than 5 Graves' hyperthyroidism patients, the study also compared T-cell repertoires from thyroid tissue with T-cell repertoires from blood. Following sampling, methimazole starting at 30 mg daily was given to hyperthyroidism patients, and high-dose intravenous methylprednisolone was given to ophthalmopathy patients. The paper reports TCR Vbeta CDR3 sequencing of roughly 140 peripheral blood samples: approximately 41 ophthalmopathy, about 75 hyperthyroidism and around 17 progressor patients.

TCR beta CDR3 regions were amplified from RNA transcripts. The TCR CDR3 was subjected to a first round of RT-PCR using the HTBI primer set and the Qiagen OneStep RT-PCR kit. A second multiplex PCR round built the libraries, followed by size selection and purification. Sequencing of the libraries was done on an Illumina HiSeq2000 using paired-end 100 bp reads. The authors' analysis ran thus. SOAPnuke was used to process the raw data, with reads discarded if the reads contained adapters or uncalled bases, had a mean Phred below 15, or lacked an exact constant-primer or identifier match. High-quality paired reads were merged using COPE v1.2.5, and each unique nucleotide sequence was defined as a clonotype. Clonotypes were aligned to IMGT TRBV, TRBD and TRBJ reference segments using MiTCR v1.1. The analysis included only V-J combinations with a frequency above 0.0001, which together covered 99.2% of the repertoires. A TCS score was defined as the ratio between F50 (clonal expansion) and ExV (chaos), using BLOSUM62-based TCRdist between CDR3 peptides within each V-J. Welch's t-statistics and random forest reduced roughly 500 V-J features to roughly 13, which were used in a naive Bayes classifier (R e1071). The raw public data were reprocessed by TCRdb itself: fastp quality trimming at Q25, MiXCR clonotype calling, in-frame beta chains only. Rows merge per CDR3 protein into single entries with the most common DNA and genes. The V and J calls and clone size are TCRdb's, not the authors'. In this sample the table shows about 380,000 distinct CDR3 sequences, around 20% of which occur a single time. Clones ranked in the top ten supply over 35% of the sample.

This clonotype occurred many times. Its antigen remains unidentified. No qualities accompany the bases; no much larger clone lies one base away. Ophthalmopathy patients had moderately to severely active disease, Clinical Activity Score of at least 3, NOSPECS grade of at least 4, and duration under 3 months. Exclusion was applied to patients with uncontrolled infections, other autoimmune diseases, pregnancy or lactation. Clinical symptoms, serum thyroxine and TRAb, thyroid ultrasound, and orbital computed tomography formed the basis for the diagnoses. PBMCs were separated from roughly 10 ml of fresh peripheral blood using Ficoll-Paque density gradient centrifugation. Trizol reagent was used to extract total RNA, and RNA quality was then checked on an Agilent 2100 Bioanalyzer. Here is what the overall study found, with its caveats: In validation, progression to ophthalmopathy was predicted by the model with around 71% sensitivity and around 76% specificity, a median of roughly 6.4 months before onset. No statistical method was used to set the sample size in advance, and investigators knew the group allocation. A 13 V-J signature model separated ophthalmopathy from stable hyperthyroidism, with about 90% sensitivity and 81.08% specificity in cross-validation and 80%/75% in testing. Most expanded thyroid clonotypes (frequency above 0.001) were also detected in blood, suggesting blood repertoires may reflect thyroid immune responses.

Sequences were obtained from blood. This TCR was sampled from a man aged 18 to 29 with Graves' ophthalmopathy.

This receptor has the CDR3 CASSSEISGGGTEAFF. The bases read TGTGCCAGCAGCTCCGAAATCTCCGGAGGAGGCACTGAAGCTTTCTTT. The chain is encoded by TRBV11-2 joined to TRBJ1-1; there is no confident call for the D gene. Measured from the cysteine to the phenylalanine, the CDR3 is 16 residues long. Only the CDR3 portion is preserved as DNA: 48 bases, with reading frame beginning at the first base. The V and J ends are trimmed by 4 bases and 4 bases, leaving 19 bases between them. The germline V gene gives CDR1 as SGHAT and CDR2 as FQNNGV.